This record looks at one T cell receptor beta chain sequence and its context. No antigen is known for it. This specimen comes from a study of OX40 agonist ivuxolimab in advanced cancers. Whole-study context: People in dose escalation had one of these cancers: hepatocellular carcinoma, melanoma, renal cell or head and neck cancer. It was permissible to have had prior anti-PD-1, anti-PD-L1 or anti-CTLA-4 therapy, and around 41% had some.

Study-wide results and caveats: Within 6 weeks, CD4+ and CD8+ blood T cells expanded clonally at 0.1 to 3.0 mg/kg.

In germline, CDR1 is MNHEY, CDR2 SMNVEV (reference sequence). This CDR3 contains 15 residues. Between the trimmed V and J ends, which lost 1 base and 8 bases, there was a span of 15 bases. The protocol was immunoSEQ multiplex PCR, while the TCRdb copy is restricted to in-frame clones and leaves out a portion. The table includes 26,000 or so clones, roughly 86% detected once. Prior autoimmune disease or systemic immunosuppression barred patients. The chain carries TRBV27 and TRBJ1-5; D perhaps matches TRBD1 (5 bases). The material was CD4+ or CD8+ T cells sorted from blood, obtained in a trial of the OX40 agonist ivuxolimab. The sequence derives from an adult with an advanced solid tumor such as melanoma, head and neck, liver or kidney cancer. CDR3 sequence: CASSLFRGSGEPQHF. The CDR3 DNA follows: TGTGCCAGCAGTTTATTTCGGGGGTCTGGAGAGCCCCAGCATTTT.